The subject of this entry is one T cell receptor (beta chain). The PCR was carried out with 60 Vbeta primers and 13 Jbeta primers. Assay: immunoSEQ multiplex PCR; the TCRdb copy retains only in-frame clones and omits some. The table lists 70,000 to 95,000 clones, about 75% of them singletons, with 10% in the top ten. This sample was taken from a study of cytomegalovirus exposure and HLA in healthy donors. CDR1 is PRHDT, CDR2 FYEKMQ, per germline (reference sequence). The CDR3 is 14 residues long. V was cut by 5 bases and J by 4 bases, with 12 bases left in between. This TCR came from a man aged 25-45 years in good health and CMV-seropositive. Source material: PBMCs. The chain employs TRBV13 and TRBJ1-3; D is unclear. The CDR3 protein is CASSPPGFGNTIYF. The CDR3 DNA reads TGTGCCAGCAGCCCCCCGGGGTTCGGAAACACCATATATTTT. The whole variable domain, filled in from reference TRBV13 and TRBJ1-3, reads AAGVIQSPRHLIKEKRETATLKCYPIPRHDTVYWYQQGPGQDPQFLISFYEKMQSDKGSIPDRFSAQQFSDYHSELNMSSLELGDSALYFCASSPPGFGNTIYFGEGSWLTVV.